In its sample, the clone carrying this T cell receptor beta chain was seen once. In the original analysis: Scientists estimated how many nucleated cells there were by amplifying reference gene primers. Libraries were prepared by immunoSEQ multiplex PCR; TCRdb keeps only in-frame clonotypes and omits some of them. Clone size and V and J calls were adopted from that table, with D and trimming inferred from the DNA. This table holds some 76,000 clones, about nine tenths found once. After removal of 2 bases from V and 2 bases from J, the junction contained 3 bases not matched to a gene. Germline loops: CDR1 MNHEY, CDR2 SVGEGT. The CDR3 extends over 16 amino acids. The entry originates in a study of blood T cell repertoires in COVID-19. Study details: Samples came from the United States, Italy and Spain, spanning acute and convalescent COVID-19. The cDNA or gDNA used as material had been derived from T cells, B-cell-depleted T cells, or PBMCs.

The sequence was obtained from a woman younger than 30 with acute or convalescent COVID-19. The gene calls are TRBV6-2 or TRBV6-3 and TRBJ2-1; TRBD2 agrees at 10 bases. The sequencing sample was made of peripheral blood. The CDR3 loop is CASSYSGGAPYNEQFF. The CDR3 nucleotides read TGTGCCAGCAGTTACAGCGGGGGGGCCCCCTACAATGAGCAGTTCTTC.